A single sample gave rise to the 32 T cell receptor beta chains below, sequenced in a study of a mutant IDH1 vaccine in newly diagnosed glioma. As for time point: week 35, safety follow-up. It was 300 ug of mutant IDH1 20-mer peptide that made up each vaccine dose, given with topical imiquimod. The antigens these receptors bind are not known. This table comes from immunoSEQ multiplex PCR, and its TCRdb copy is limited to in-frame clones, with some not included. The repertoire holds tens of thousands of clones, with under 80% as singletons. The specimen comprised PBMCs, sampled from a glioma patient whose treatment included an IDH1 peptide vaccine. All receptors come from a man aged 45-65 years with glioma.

The CDR3 bases are TGTGCCAGCAGTTACTCGACGGGAGGAAGATACGAGCAGTACTTC. As protein: CASSYSTGGRYEQYF. This chain connects TRBV6-5 to TRBJ2-7; 7 bases are shared with TRBD2. CDR1 is MNHEY, CDR2 SVGAGI, per germline. The CDR3 has 15 amino acids. The ends lost 0 bases at V and 4 bases at J; junction bases unmatched: 6.

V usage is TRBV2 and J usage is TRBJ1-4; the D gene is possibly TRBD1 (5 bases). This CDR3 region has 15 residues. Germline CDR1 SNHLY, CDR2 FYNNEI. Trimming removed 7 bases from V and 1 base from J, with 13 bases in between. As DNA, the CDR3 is TGTGCCAGCACTTCTACGGGGCGAACTAATGAAAAACTGTTTTTT. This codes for CASTSTGRTNEKLFF.

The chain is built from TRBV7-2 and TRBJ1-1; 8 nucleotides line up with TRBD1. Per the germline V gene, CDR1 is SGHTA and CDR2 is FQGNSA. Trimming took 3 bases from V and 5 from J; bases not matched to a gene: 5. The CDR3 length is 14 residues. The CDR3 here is CASSFSGGRTEAFF. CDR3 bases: TGTGCCAGCAGCTTTTCAGGGGGCCGGACTGAAGCTTTCTTT. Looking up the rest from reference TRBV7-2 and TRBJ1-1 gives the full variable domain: GAGVSQSPSNKVTEKGKDVELRCDPISGHTALYWYRQSLGQGLEFLIYFQGNSAPDKSGLPSDRFSAERTGGSVSTLTIQRTQQEDSAVYLCASSFSGGRTEAFFGQGTRLTVV.

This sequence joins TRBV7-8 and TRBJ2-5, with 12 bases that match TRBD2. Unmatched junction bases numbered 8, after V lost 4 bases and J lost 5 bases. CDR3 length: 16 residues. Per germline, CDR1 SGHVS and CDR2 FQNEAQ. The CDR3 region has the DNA TGTGCCAGCAGCTCGACTAGCGGGGGAGGGTTGGAGACCCAGTACTTC. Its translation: CASSSTSGGGLETQYF.

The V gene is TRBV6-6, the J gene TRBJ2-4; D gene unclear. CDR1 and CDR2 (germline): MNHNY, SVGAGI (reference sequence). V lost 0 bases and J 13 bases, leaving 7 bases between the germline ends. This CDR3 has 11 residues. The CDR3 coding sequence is TGTGCCAGCAGTTACTCGGGTTTCCAGTACTTC. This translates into CASSYSGFQYF.

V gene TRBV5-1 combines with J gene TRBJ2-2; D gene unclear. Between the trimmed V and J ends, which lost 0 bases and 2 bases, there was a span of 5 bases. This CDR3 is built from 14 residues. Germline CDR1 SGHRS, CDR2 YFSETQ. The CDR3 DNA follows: TGCGCCAGCAGCTTGGACGGTAACACCGGGGAGCTGTTTTTT. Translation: CASSLDGNTGELFF. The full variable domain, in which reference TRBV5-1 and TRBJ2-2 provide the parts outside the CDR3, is KAGVTQTPRYLIKTRGQQVTLSCSPISGHRSVSWYQQTPGQGLQFLFEYFSETQRNKGNFPGRFSGRQFSNSRSEMNVSTLELGDSALYLCASSLDGNTGELFFGEGSRLTVL.

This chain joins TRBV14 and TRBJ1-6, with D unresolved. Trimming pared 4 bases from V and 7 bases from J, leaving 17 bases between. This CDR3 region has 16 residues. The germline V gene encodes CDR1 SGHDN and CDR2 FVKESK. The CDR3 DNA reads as TGTGCCAGCAGCCTACAAGTAGACCCAGGAAATTCACCCCTCCACTTT. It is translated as CASSLQVDPGNSPLHF.

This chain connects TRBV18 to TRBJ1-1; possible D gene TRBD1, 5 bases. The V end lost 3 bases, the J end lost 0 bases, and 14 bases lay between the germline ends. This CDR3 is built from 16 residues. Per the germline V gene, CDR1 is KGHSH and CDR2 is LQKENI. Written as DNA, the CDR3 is TGTGCCAGCTCACCGGGCAGGACACAGATGAACACTGAAGCTTTCTTT. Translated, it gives CASSPGRTQMNTEAFF.

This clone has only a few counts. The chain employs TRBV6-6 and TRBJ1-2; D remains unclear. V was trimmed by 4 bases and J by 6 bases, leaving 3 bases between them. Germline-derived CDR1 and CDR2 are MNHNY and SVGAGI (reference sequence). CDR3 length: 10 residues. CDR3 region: CASSSDGYTF. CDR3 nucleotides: TGTGCCAGCAGTTCGGATGGCTACACCTTC.

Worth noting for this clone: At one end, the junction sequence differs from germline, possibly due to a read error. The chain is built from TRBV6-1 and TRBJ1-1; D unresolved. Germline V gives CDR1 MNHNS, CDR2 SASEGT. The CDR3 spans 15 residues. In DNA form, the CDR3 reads TGTGCCAGCAGTGAAGCGCCCGGAATGAACACTGAGGCTTTCTTT. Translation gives CASSEAPGMNTEAFF.

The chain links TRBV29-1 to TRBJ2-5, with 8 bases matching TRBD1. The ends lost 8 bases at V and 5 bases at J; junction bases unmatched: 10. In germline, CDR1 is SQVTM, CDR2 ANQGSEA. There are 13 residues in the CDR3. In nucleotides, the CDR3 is TGCAGCACACGACAGGGGAGCGGGGAGACCCAGTACTTC. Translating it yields CSTRQGSGETQYF.

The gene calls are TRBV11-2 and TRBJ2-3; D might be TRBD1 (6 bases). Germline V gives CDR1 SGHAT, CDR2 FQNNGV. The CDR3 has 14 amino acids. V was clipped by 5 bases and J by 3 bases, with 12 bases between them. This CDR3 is CASSPVGATDTQYF. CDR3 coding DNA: TGTGCCAGCAGCCCCGTGGGGGCTACAGATACGCAGTATTTT.

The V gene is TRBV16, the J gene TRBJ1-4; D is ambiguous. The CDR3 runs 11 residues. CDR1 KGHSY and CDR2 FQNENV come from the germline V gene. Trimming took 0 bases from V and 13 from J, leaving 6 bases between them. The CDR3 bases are TGTGCCAGCAGCCAATCAGATTTACTGTTTTTT. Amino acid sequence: CASSQSDLLFF.

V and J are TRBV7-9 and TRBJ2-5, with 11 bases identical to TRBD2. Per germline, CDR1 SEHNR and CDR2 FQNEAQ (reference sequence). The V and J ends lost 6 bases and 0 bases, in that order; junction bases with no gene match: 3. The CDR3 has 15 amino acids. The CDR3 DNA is TGTGCCAGCAGGGGACTAGCGGAGTACCAAGAGACCCAGTACTTC. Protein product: CASRGLAEYQETQYF.

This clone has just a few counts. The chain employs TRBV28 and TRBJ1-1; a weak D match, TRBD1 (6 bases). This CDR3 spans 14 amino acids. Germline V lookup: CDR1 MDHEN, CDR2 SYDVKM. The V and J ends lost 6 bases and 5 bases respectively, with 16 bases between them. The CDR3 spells CASSLAQGRTEAFF. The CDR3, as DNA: TGTGCCAGCAGCCTGGCTCAGGGGAGAACTGAAGCTTTCTTT.

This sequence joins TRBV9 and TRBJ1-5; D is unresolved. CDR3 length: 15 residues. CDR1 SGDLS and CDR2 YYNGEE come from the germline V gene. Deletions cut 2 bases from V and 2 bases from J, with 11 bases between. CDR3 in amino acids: CASSVRARGNQPQHF. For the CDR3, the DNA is TGTGCCAGCAGCGTTAGGGCAAGGGGCAATCAGCCCCAGCATTTT. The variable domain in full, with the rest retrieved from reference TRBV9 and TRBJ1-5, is DSGVTQTPKHLITATGQRVTLRCSPRSGDLSVYWYQQSLDQGLQFLIQYYNGEERAKGNILERFSAQQFPDLHSELNLSSLELGDSALYFCASSVRARGNQPQHFGDGTRLSIL.

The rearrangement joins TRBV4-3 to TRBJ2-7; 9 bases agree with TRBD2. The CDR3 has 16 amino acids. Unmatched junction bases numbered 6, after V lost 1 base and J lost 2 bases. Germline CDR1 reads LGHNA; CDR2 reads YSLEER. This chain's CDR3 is CASSQGGGGAPYEQYF. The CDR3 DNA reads TGCGCCAGCAGCCAAGGTGGCGGGGGGGCACCCTACGAGCAGTACTTC.

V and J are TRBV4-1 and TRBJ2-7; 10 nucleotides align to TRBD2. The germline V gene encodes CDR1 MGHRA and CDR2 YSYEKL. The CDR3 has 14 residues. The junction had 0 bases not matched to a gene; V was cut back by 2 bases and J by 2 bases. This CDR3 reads CASSQSGRAYEQYF. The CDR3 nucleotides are TGCGCCAGCAGCCAAAGCGGGAGGGCCTACGAGCAGTACTTC.

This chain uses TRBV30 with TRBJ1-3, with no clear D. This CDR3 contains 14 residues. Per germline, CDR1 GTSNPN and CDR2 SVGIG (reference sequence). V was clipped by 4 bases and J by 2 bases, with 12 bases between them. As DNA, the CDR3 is TGTGCCTGGAAGTTGGAACGTGCTGGAAACACCATATATTTT. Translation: CAWKLERAGNTIYF.

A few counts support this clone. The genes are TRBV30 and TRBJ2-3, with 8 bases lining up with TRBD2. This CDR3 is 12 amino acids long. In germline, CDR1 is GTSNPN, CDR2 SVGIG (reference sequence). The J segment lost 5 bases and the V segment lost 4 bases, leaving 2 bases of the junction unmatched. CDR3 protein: CAWTGGRDTQYF. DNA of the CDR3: TGTGCCTGGACGGGGGGGCGAGATACGCAGTATTTT.

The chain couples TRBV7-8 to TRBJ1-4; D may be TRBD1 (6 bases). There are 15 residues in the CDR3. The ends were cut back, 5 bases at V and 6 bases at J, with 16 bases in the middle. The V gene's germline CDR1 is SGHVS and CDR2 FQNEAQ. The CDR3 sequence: CASSRQQGPYEKLFF. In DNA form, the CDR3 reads TGTGCCAGCAGCCGTCAACAGGGCCCTTATGAAAAACTGTTTTTT. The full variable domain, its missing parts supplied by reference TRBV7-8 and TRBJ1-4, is GAGVSQSPRYKVAKRGQDVALRCDPISGHVSLFWYQQALGQGPEFLTYFQNEAQLDKSGLPSDRFFAERPEGSVSTLKIQRTQQEDSAVYLCASSRQQGPYEKLFFGSGTQLSVL.

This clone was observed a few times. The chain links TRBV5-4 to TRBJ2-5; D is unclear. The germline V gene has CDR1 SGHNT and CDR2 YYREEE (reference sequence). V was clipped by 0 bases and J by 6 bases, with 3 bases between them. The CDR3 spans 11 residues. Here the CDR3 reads CASSLEQTQYF. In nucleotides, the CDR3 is TGTGCCAGCAGCTTGGAGCAGACCCAGTACTTC. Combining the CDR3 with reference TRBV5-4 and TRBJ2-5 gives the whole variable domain ETGVTQSPTHLIKTRGQQVTLRCSSQSGHNTVSWYQQALGQGPQFIFQYYREEENGRGNFPPRFSGLQFPNYSSELNVNALELDDSALYLCASSLEQTQYFGPGTRLLVL.

CDR3 in amino acids: CASSTSRKVSDTQYF. In nucleotides, the CDR3 is TGTGCCAGTAGTACTAGCAGGAAGGTTTCAGATACGCAGTATTTT. The chain carries TRBV19 and TRBJ2-3, with D perhaps TRBD2 (5 bases). The V gene's germline CDR1 is LNHDA and CDR2 SQIVND (reference sequence). The CDR3 extends over 15 amino acids. With 4 bases removed from V and 4 bases from J, the gap between germline ends came to 15 bases.

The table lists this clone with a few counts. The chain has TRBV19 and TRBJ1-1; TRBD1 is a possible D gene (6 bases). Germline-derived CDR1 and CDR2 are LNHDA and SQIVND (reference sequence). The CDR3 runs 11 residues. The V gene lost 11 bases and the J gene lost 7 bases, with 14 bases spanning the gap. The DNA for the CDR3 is TGTGCCGTAAAAGCAGGGGTTGAAGCTTTCTTT. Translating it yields CAVKAGVEAFF. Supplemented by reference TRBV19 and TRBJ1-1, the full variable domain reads DGGITQSPKYLFRKEGQNVTLSCEQNLNHDAMYWYRQDPGQGLRLIYYSQIVNDFQKGDIAEGYSVSREKKESFPLTVTSAQKNPTAFYLCAVKAGVEAFFGQGTRLTVV.

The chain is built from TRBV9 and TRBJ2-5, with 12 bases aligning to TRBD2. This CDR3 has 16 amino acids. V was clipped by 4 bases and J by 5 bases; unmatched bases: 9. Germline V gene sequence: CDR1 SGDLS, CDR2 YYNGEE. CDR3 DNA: TGTGCCAGCAGCCTCTCTAGCGGGGGGGCCTGGGAGACCCAGTACTTC. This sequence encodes CASSLSSGGAWETQYF. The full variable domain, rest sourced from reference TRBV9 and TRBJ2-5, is DSGVTQTPKHLITATGQRVTLRCSPRSGDLSVYWYQQSLDQGLQFLIQYYNGEERAKGNILERFSAQQFPDLHSELNLSSLELGDSALYFCASSLSSGGAWETQYFGPGTRLLVL.

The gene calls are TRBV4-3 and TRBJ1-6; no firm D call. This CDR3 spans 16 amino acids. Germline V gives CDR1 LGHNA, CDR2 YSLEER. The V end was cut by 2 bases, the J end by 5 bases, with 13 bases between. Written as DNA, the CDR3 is TGCGCCAGCAGCCAAAGCGCGGGCGGGGATAATTCACCCCTCCACTTT. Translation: CASSQSAGGDNSPLHF.

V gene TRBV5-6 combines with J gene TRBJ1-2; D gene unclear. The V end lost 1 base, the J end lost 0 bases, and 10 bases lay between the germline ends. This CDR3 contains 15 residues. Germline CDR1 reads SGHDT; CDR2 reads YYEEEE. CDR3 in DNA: TGTGCCAGCAGCTTGTACGGGAGTACTAACTATGGCTACACCTTC. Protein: CASSLYGSTNYGYTF.

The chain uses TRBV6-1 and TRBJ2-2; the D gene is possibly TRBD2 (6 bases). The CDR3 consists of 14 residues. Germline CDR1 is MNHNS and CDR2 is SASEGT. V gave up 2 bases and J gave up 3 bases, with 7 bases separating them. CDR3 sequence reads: CASSETSHTGELFF. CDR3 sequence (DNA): TGTGCCAGCAGTGAAACTAGCCACACCGGGGAGCTGTTTTTT.

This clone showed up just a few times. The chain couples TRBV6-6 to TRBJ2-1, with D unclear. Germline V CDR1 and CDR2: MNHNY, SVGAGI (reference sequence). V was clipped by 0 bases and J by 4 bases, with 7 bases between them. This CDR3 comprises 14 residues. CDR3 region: CASSYSAEYNEQFF. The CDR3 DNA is TGTGCCAGCAGTTACTCGGCGGAATACAATGAGCAGTTCTTC.

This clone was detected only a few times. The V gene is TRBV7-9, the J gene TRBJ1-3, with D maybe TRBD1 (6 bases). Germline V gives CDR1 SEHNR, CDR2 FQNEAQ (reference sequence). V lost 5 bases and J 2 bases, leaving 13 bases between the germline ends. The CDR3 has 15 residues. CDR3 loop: CASSPLQGTGNTIYF. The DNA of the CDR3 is TGTGCCAGCAGCCCCCTACAGGGAACTGGAAACACCATATATTTT.

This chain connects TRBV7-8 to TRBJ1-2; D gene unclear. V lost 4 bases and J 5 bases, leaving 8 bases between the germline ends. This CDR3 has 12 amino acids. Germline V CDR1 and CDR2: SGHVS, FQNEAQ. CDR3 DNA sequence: TGTGCCAGCAGCTCCAGGATGTATGGCTACACCTTC. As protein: CASSSRMYGYTF.

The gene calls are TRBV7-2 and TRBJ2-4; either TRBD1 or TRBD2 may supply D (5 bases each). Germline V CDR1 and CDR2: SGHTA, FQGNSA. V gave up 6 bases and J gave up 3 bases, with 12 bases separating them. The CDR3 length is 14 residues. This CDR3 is CASSSPGGKNIQYF. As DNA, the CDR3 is TGTGCCAGCAGTTCCCCTGGGGGCAAAAACATTCAGTACTTC.